This TCR beta chain was identified in a study of long-term antiretroviral therapy in people with HIV. An immunoSEQ assay, version v3.0, was performed at survey level. Data came from immunoSEQ multiplex PCR; TCRdb stores just in-frame clones and leaves some out. The sample records approximately 23,000 clones, 81% being singletons. V lost 3 bases, J lost 7 bases, and 11 bases stayed unmatched. The CDR3 is 15 amino acids. Germline V gene lookup returns CDR1 SGHDN and CDR2 FVKESK. Inclusion required at least two post-ART and at least one pre-ART PBMC samples. A remark on this clone: Its antigen is as yet unknown.

Study outcomes and limitations: Dominant in the repertoire at all time points were clones expanded before ART.

The starting material was unsorted PBMCs, obtained 1.5 years after starting antiretroviral therapy. The chain carries TRBV14 and TRBJ1-2, with 7 nucleotides matching TRBD1. This sequence was found in a young man with HIV. CDR3 in DNA: TGTGCCAGCAGCCAGGGAGGAAGGGGGCGAGGTGGCTACACCTTC. It encodes CASSQGGRGRGGYTF.